The count of the clone carrying this T cell receptor (beta chain) is one. The data were taken from a study of T cell changes during pregnancy in multiple sclerosis. Clones were sequenced by immunoSEQ multiplex PCR, and TCRdb holds only the in-frame ones, with some missing. The sample shows about 99,000 clones, about 91% of them seen only once. This CDR3 has 16 residues. This chain connects TRBV12-2 to TRBJ1-6; TRBD1, as called in the table, went unchecked against the DNA. TRBV12-2 has pseudogene status. This clonotype originated in a female donor with multiple sclerosis, enrolled in a pregnancy study. Here the sequenced sample was peripheral blood, taken after pregnancy. The CDR3, as DNA: TGTGCAAGTCGCTACAGAAGGACAGGAATTAATTCACCCCTCCACTTT. It encodes CASRYRRTGINSPLHF.